What follows describes a single T cell receptor beta chain. Each CDR3 protein is one row after TCRdb ran MiXCR on the 5' RACE reads. The table lists 410,000 or so distinct CDR3 sequences, 23% of them singletons, with around 13% in the top ten. This sample is drawn from a study of T-cell memory formation after mild COVID-19. Sequencing was performed on PBMCs or a T cell subset sorted from them (not recorded which). The origin of this receptor is an adult woman who had mild COVID-19 (a few samples of this study predate the infection). Cell type and time point are not known.

The CDR3 here is CASSRGTAPYEQYF. The CDR3 bases are TGTGCCAGCAGCCGTGGGACAGCACCCTACGAGCAGTACTTC. The chain couples TRBV14 to TRBJ2-7; TRBD1 aligns across 7 bases. V was clipped by 4 bases and J by 2 bases; unmatched bases: 5. CDR3 size: 14 residues. Germline V CDR1 and CDR2: SGHDN, FVKESK.